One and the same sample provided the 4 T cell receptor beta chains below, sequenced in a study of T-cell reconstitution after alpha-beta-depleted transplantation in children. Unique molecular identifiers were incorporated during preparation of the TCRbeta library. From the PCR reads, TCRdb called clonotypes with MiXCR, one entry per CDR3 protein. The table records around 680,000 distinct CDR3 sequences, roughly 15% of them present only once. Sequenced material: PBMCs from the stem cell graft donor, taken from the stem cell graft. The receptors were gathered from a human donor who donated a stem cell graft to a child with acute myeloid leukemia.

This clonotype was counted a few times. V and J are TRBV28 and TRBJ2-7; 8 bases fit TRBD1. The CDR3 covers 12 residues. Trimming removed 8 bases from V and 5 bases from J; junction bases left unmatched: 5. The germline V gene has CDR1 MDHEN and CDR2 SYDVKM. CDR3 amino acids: CASGLQGDEQYV. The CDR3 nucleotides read TGTGCCAGCGGATTACAGGGGGACGAGCAGTACGTC.

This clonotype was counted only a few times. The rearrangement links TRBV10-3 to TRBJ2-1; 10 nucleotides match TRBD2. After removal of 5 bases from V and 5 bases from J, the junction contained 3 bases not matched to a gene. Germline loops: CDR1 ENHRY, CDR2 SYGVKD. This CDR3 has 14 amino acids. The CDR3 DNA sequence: TGTGCCATCAGTTTTAGCGGGGGGAACAATGAGCAGTTCTTC. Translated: CAISFSGGNNEQFF.

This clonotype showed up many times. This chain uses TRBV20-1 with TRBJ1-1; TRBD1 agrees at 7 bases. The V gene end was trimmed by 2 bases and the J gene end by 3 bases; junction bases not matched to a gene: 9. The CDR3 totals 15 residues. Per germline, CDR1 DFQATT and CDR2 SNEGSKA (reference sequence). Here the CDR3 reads CSARLSGGGYTEAFF. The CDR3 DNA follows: TGCAGTGCTAGATTGTCAGGGGGTGGTTACACTGAAGCTTTCTTT.

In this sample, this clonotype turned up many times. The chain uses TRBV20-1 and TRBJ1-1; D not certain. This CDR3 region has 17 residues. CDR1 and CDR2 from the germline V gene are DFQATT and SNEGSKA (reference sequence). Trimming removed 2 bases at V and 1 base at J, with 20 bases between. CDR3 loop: CSARPTGRGVQNTEAFF. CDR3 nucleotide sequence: TGCAGTGCTAGACCGACCGGTCGCGGGGTACAGAACACTGAAGCTTTCTTT.